One and the same sample provided the 31 T cell receptor beta chains below, sequenced in a study of shared T cell receptors in the human thymus. The table came from immunoSEQ multiplex PCR; TCRdb's copy has only in-frame clones and leaves some out. The sample yields more than 550,000 clones, over 75% seen once. In addition, the sample was reused for a study of human thymus T cells.

The sequencing input was thymocytes. These receptors were collected from a girl in the first two years of life with a congenital heart defect.

The chain uses TRBV11-2 and TRBJ1-1; the D is unclear. The CDR3 loop spans 14 amino acids. Germline V gene data show CDR1 as SGHAT and CDR2 as FQNNGV. Between the trimmed V and J ends, which lost 4 bases and 2 bases, there was a span of 11 bases. CDR3 DNA sequence: TGTGCCAGCAGCTCCTTAGAGGGAAACACTGAAGCTTTCTTT. This gives the protein CASSSLEGNTEAFF.

The gene calls are TRBV15 and TRBJ2-6; D gene uncertain. The V gene lost 0 bases and the J gene lost 3 bases, with 15 bases spanning the gap. Germline lookup yields CDR1 LNHNV and CDR2 YYDKDF (reference sequence). The CDR3 length is 18 residues. The chain's CDR3 is CATSRDLRVGCGANVLTF. CDR3 DNA sequence: TGTGCCACCAGCAGAGATCTTCGGGTTGGCTGTGGGGCCAACGTCCTGACTTTC.

CDR3 bases: TGTGCCAGCAGTTTAGCGGGGGTTAGCACAGATACGCAGTATTTT. This sequence encodes CASSLAGVSTDTQYF. V and J are TRBV28 and TRBJ2-3; 7 bases map to TRBD2. With 2 bases clipped from V and 0 bases from J, the junction kept 2 bases outside the gene matches. Germline lookup yields CDR1 MDHEN and CDR2 SYDVKM. This CDR3 has 15 residues.

The rearrangement links TRBV5-4 to TRBJ1-2; tentative D call: TRBD1 (5 bases). The CDR3 covers 13 residues. Germline V lookup: CDR1 SGHNT, CDR2 YYREEE (reference sequence). Trimming stripped 9 bases from V and 4 bases from J, with 16 bases between. As DNA, the CDR3 is TGTGCCATAGGTGGGGGGGTGCTCTATGGCTACACCTTC. Protein product: CAIGGGVLYGYTF.

This chain links TRBV18 with TRBJ1-2, with D unclear. Trimming took 2 bases from V and 0 from J, leaving 4 bases between them. Germline V gives CDR1 KGHSH, CDR2 LQKENI. This CDR3 is built from 13 residues. CDR3 nucleotide sequence: TGTGCCAGCTCACCAGTCTCTAACTATGGCTACACCTTC. Protein product: CASSPVSNYGYTF.

This chain links TRBV4-1 with TRBJ1-2, with 7 bases matching TRBD1. The CDR3 sequence is 17 residues long. Germline V lookup: CDR1 MGHRA, CDR2 YSYEKL. V trimming: 1 base; J trimming: 4 bases; junction bases outside the gene matches: 12. The CDR3 bases are TGCGCCAGCAGCCAAGCTCCCCCGGACAGGAGAATCTATGGCTACACCTTC. Encoded protein: CASSQAPPDRRIYGYTF.

The genes are TRBV5-5 and TRBJ2-5, with 9 bases matching TRBD1. V shed 4 bases and J 2 bases; nucleotides not matched to a gene: 15. CDR1 SGHKS and CDR2 YYEKEE come from the germline V gene (reference sequence). This CDR3 has 18 residues. For the CDR3, the DNA is TGTGCCAGCAGCGGAACCGGGACAGGGCCTGAGTTTCAAGAGACCCAGTACTTC. Translating it yields CASSGTGTGPEFQETQYF.

This clone was detected a few times. This chain links TRBV7-2 with TRBJ1-4, with D unresolved. Trimming pared 4 bases from V and 10 bases from J, leaving 7 bases between. This CDR3 is built from 11 residues. Germline V gene lookup returns CDR1 SGHTA and CDR2 FQGNSA. The CDR3 DNA reads as TGTGCCAGCAGCTCCAGAGGAAAACTGTTTTTT. As protein: CASSSRGKLFF.

V is TRBV10-3 and J is TRBJ2-3; D unclear. The V and J ends lost 8 bases and 2 bases respectively, with 14 bases between them. CDR3 length equals 14 residues. The germline V gene encodes CDR1 ENHRY and CDR2 SYGVKD. CDR3 DNA sequence: TGTGCCATCGGTGGCCGAGCCTCCACAGATACGCAGTATTTT. Protein product: CAIGGRASTDTQYF.

This clone showed up just a few times. The J gene is TRBJ1-4, the V gene TRBV6-1; no clear D. The V gene's germline CDR1 is MNHNS and CDR2 SASEGT. Between the trimmed V and J ends, which lost 4 bases and 12 bases, there was a span of 9 bases. The CDR3 extends over 11 amino acids. DNA for the CDR3: TGTGCCAGCAGTGGAGGGAGGGAACTGTTTTTT. Translation: CASSGGRELFF.

V is TRBV4-3 and J is TRBJ2-1; 7 nucleotides align to TRBD2. The germline V gene encodes CDR1 LGHNA and CDR2 YSLEER. This CDR3 has 18 residues. The junction had 15 bases not matched to a gene; V was cut back by 3 bases and J by 4 bases. CDR3 loop: CASSHTPTSGAPYNEQFF. In DNA, the CDR3 is TGCGCCAGCAGCCACACGCCGACGAGCGGGGCCCCTTACAATGAGCAGTTCTTC.

This chain connects TRBV6-1 to TRBJ1-2; TRBD1 might be the D (6 bases). The CDR3 runs 14 residues. The germline V gene encodes CDR1 MNHNS and CDR2 SASEGT. Trimming shortened V by 4 bases and J by 0 bases, and 9 bases separated the two germline ends. The CDR3, as DNA: TGTGCCAGCAGTGTACAGGGAGCTAACTATGGCTACACCTTC. Translation: CASSVQGANYGYTF.

V and J are TRBV5-8 and TRBJ1-1; D might be TRBD1 (6 bases). Germline V gives CDR1 SGHTS, CDR2 YDEGEE. V lost 4 bases and J 0 bases, leaving 16 bases between the germline ends. The CDR3 extends over 16 amino acids. The CDR3, as DNA: TGTGCCAGCAGCCCTTGGGCGACAGGCATGAACACTGAAGCTTTCTTT. It encodes CASSPWATGMNTEAFF.

For this clone: The sample has other DNA sequences that encode this CDR3 too. The chain recombines TRBV5-6 with TRBJ1-6, with 9 bases identical to TRBD1. Germline values: CDR1 SGHDT, CDR2 YYEEEE. There are 17 residues in the CDR3. Trimming cost V 0 bases and J 10 bases; bases outside gene matches: 11. DNA for the CDR3: TGTGCCAGCAGCTTGGGGTATGGACAGGGGATACAATCACCCCTCCACTTT. Translated: CASSLGYGQGIQSPLHF.

This clone was observed a few times. The CDR3 spells CASRGEGDRFEAFF. Here the CDR3 DNA reads TGTGCCAGCAGGGGAGAGGGGGACAGATTTGAAGCTTTCTTT. J is TRBJ1-1 and V is TRBV5-4; 7 bases are a match to TRBD1. Germline CDR1 SGHNT, CDR2 YYREEE (reference sequence). The CDR3 runs to 14 residues. J lost 7 bases, V lost 5 bases, and 11 bases had no gene match.

In DNA, the CDR3 is TGTGCCAGCAGACCTTTTCGGGTCGAGGTTTCTAACTATGGCTACACCTTC. This sequence encodes CASRPFRVEVSNYGYTF. This chain links TRBV27 with TRBJ1-2; D is unresolved. The V gene lost 6 bases and the J gene lost 0 bases, with 20 bases spanning the gap. CDR3 length: 17 amino acids. Germline V gene sequence: CDR1 MNHEY, CDR2 SMNVEV (reference sequence).

The rearrangement uses TRBV21-1 and TRBJ1-6; no check of the table's D call, TRBD1, against the DNA was made. TRBV21-1 is labeled a pseudogene. The CDR3 has 17 amino acids. The chain's CDR3 is CASSKAQLSSYNSPLHF. The CDR3 nucleotides are TGTGCCAGCAGCAAAGCACAGCTCAGCTCCTATAATTCACCCCTCCACTTT.

The chain couples TRBV6-1 to TRBJ1-2, with 10 bases fitting TRBD1. Germline-derived CDR1 and CDR2 are MNHNS and SASEGT. The CDR3 is made up of 19 amino acids. V was pared by 1 base and J by 7 bases, with 18 bases of the junction left unmatched. The CDR3 region is CASSEGGQGEKQWCCGYTF. In nucleotides, the CDR3 is TGTGCCAGCAGTGAAGGTGGACAGGGGGAGAAACAGTGGTGCTGTGGCTACACCTTC.

J is TRBJ2-3 and V is TRBV5-4, with 9 bases fitting TRBD2. Germline V gene data show CDR1 as SGHNT and CDR2 as YYREEE (reference sequence). Unmatched junction bases numbered 11, after V lost 2 bases and J lost 1 base. This CDR3 comprises 18 residues. The CDR3 sequence: CASSFVAGVLSRTDTQYF. CDR3 nucleotides: TGTGCCAGCAGCTTCGTAGCGGGGGTCCTCTCACGCACAGATACGCAGTATTTT.

The sample holds one count of this clone. V usage is TRBV30 and J usage is TRBJ1-1; possible D gene TRBD1, 6 bases. This CDR3 comprises 20 residues. The V and J ends lost 1 base and 1 base respectively, with 28 bases between them. CDR1 and CDR2 from the germline V gene are GTSNPN and SVGIG (reference sequence). The chain's CDR3 is CAWSANIRGQKVSGNTEAFF. Written as DNA, the CDR3 is TGTGCCTGGAGTGCCAATATCCGCGGACAGAAAGTATCGGGGAACACTGAAGCTTTCTTT.

This rearrangement joins TRBV10-1 to TRBJ1-2, with unresolved D. V lost 0 bases, J lost 6 bases, and 20 bases lay in between. Germline V lookup: CDR1 WNHNN, CDR2 SYGVQD (reference sequence). The CDR3 sequence is 17 residues long. CDR3 DNA: TGCGCCAGCAGTGAGTCGAGCCCTCCGGGAGGGATCCATGGCTACACCTTC. Encoded protein: CASSESSPPGGIHGYTF.

The genes are TRBV7-2 and TRBJ2-2; the match to TRBD2 covers 13 bases. J was trimmed by 2 bases and V by 4 bases; bases with no gene match: 10. The germline V gene has CDR1 SGHTA and CDR2 FQGNSA. The CDR3 covers 19 residues. The CDR3 DNA reads as TGTGCCAGCAGCTCCCCTGGACTAGCGGGGGCCCTAAACACCGGGGAGCTGTTTTTT. Translation: CASSSPGLAGALNTGELFF.

This clone was seen just once. The chain uses TRBV28 and TRBJ1-2; 7 bases line up with TRBD1. Germline V gene lookup returns CDR1 MDHEN and CDR2 SYDVKM. V lost 7 bases to trimming and J lost 3 bases; unmatched junction nucleotides: 17. This CDR3 region has 17 residues. CDR3 sequence (DNA): TGTGCCAGCACCTTCTCGGGGCAGGGGGTTTGGGACTATGGCTACACCTTC. This codes for CASTFSGQGVWDYGYTF.

V and J are TRBV25-1 and TRBJ1-2, with D hard to call. V shed 1 base and J shed 4 bases, with 4 bases lying between them. Germline V gene lookup returns CDR1 MGHDK and CDR2 SYGVNS. The CDR3 spans 12 residues. The CDR3 coding sequence is TGTGCCAGCAGTGAATCCCTCTATGGCTACACCTTC. Protein: CASSESLYGYTF.

The chain carries TRBV10-3 and TRBJ2-5; D possibly corresponds to TRBD1 (5 bases). V was pared by 4 bases and J by 7 bases, with 13 bases between. The CDR3 totals 13 residues. CDR1 and CDR2 from the germline V gene are ENHRY and SYGVKD. For the CDR3, the DNA is TGTGCCATCAGTGTAGGACATGAATGGACCCAGTACTTC. It codes for CAISVGHEWTQYF.

The chain links TRBV4-1 to TRBJ1-5; no clear D. This CDR3 region has 18 residues. Trimming left V 0 bases short and J 6 bases short, with 21 bases between. Per germline, CDR1 MGHRA and CDR2 YSYEKL. CDR3 DNA: TGCGCCAGCAGCCAAGATCGGCGGGTGGATTCCGGAGGTCAGCCCCAGCATTTT. It is translated as CASSQDRRVDSGGQPQHF.

The chain is built from TRBV18 and TRBJ1-5; TRBD1 matches 7 bases. This CDR3 is built from 14 residues. With 6 bases clipped from V and 4 bases from J, the junction kept 6 bases outside the gene matches. CDR1 and CDR2 (germline): KGHSH, LQKENI. CDR3 nucleotides: TGTGCCAGCTCCGGGACAGAGGCTAATCAGCCCCAGCATTTT. It is translated as CASSGTEANQPQHF.

This clone was observed once. V is TRBV10-1 and J is TRBJ2-5, with D hard to call. The CDR3 spans 15 residues. Germline CDR1 is WNHNN and CDR2 is SYGVQD (reference sequence). Trimming pared 6 bases from V and 3 bases from J, leaving 17 bases between. The CDR3 reads CASSSVDTRKETQYF. In nucleotides, the CDR3 is TGCGCCAGCAGCTCGGTTGATACGAGAAAAGAGACCCAGTACTTC.

The rearrangement uses TRBV29-1 and TRBJ1-2; 10 bases are a match to TRBD1. This CDR3 is built from 11 residues. CDR1 is SQVTM, CDR2 ANQGSEA, per germline. Losses at the gene ends were 7 bases for V and 8 bases for J; bases not matched to a gene: 4. The CDR3 reads CSGQGAEGYTF. CDR3 DNA sequence: TGCAGCGGACAGGGGGCAGAAGGCTACACCTTC.

This clone was observed a few times. The chain recombines TRBV29-1 with TRBJ2-2; the D gene is possibly TRBD2 (6 bases). CDR3 length: 13 amino acids. V shed 1 base and J shed 3 bases, with 6 bases lying between them. CDR1 is SQVTM, CDR2 ANQGSEA, per germline. CDR3: CSVEAGDTGELFF. The CDR3 nucleotides are TGCAGCGTTGAAGCGGGAGACACCGGGGAGCTGTTTTTT.

This rearrangement joins TRBV18 to TRBJ1-3, with D perhaps TRBD1 (5 bases). Germline V CDR1 and CDR2: KGHSH, LQKENI. V lost 2 bases, J lost 1 base, and 9 bases lay in between. The CDR3 runs 15 residues. The chain's CDR3 is CASSPWGGSGNTIYF. CDR3 DNA sequence: TGTGCCAGCTCACCATGGGGGGGATCTGGAAACACCATATATTTT.